Each of the 22 T cell receptor beta chains below was sequenced from the same sample in a study of shared clonotypes between healthy human individuals. Here immunoSEQ multiplex PCR was the method, and the copy in TCRdb shows in-frame clones only, minus some. The data contain about 750,000 clones, about 91% of them singletons. The naive CD8 subset, CD45RO-negative cells positively selected for CCR7, excluded terminally differentiated effector memory CD45RA+ cells. The sequenced sample consisted of naive CD8+ T cells sorted from blood. The source of these receptors is a man aged 25 to 45 in good health.

J is TRBJ2-1 and V is TRBV27, with D hard to call. Germline CDR1 is MNHEY and CDR2 is SMNVEV (reference sequence). The ends were cut back, 0 bases at V and 5 bases at J, with 11 bases in the middle. The CDR3 runs to 15 residues. The CDR3 DNA sequence: TGTGCCAGCAGTTTATCACCTCCCCGGCACAATGAGCAGTTCTTC. It specifies CASSLSPPRHNEQFF.

The chain couples TRBV5-5 to TRBJ1-4; 7 bases line up with TRBD1. The CDR3 extends over 15 amino acids. Trimming removed 3 bases from V and 4 bases from J; junction bases left unmatched: 6. The germline gives CDR1 SGHKS, CDR2 YYEKEE (reference sequence). CDR3 region: CASSWTTGINEKLFF. The CDR3 DNA follows: TGTGCCAGCAGCTGGACGACAGGGATTAATGAAAAACTGTTTTTT.

V gene TRBV28 combines with J gene TRBJ1-1; D call uncertain. The V gene lost 6 bases and the J gene lost 0 bases, with 8 bases spanning the gap. Per the germline V gene, CDR1 is MDHEN and CDR2 is SYDVKM. The CDR3 contains 13 residues. CDR3: CASSPAMNTEAFF. CDR3 DNA sequence: TGTGCCAGCAGCCCCGCAATGAACACTGAAGCTTTCTTT.

The chain is built from TRBV7-9 and TRBJ1-1; 7 bases are a match to TRBD1. Germline V lookup: CDR1 SEHNR, CDR2 FQNEAQ (reference sequence). V trimming: 5 bases; J trimming: 7 bases; junction bases outside the gene matches: 13. This CDR3 has 15 residues. CDR3 amino acids: CASSGEGTAGREAFF. The CDR3 nucleotides read TGTGCCAGCAGCGGGGAGGGGACAGCGGGACGTGAAGCTTTCTTT.

The chain couples TRBV7-8 to TRBJ2-1; D is uncertain. CDR1 SGHVS and CDR2 FQNEAQ come from the germline V gene. V lost 4 bases to trimming and J lost 0 bases, with 10 bases between them. This CDR3 region has 15 residues. This chain's CDR3 is CASSSNPNSYNEQFF. CDR3 in DNA: TGTGCCAGCAGCTCTAATCCTAACTCCTACAATGAGCAGTTCTTC.

This clone was seen a few times. The chain joins TRBV7-3 to TRBJ2-2; no clear D. V lost 2 bases to trimming and J lost 3 bases, with 4 bases between them. CDR3 size: 13 residues. The germline gives CDR1 SGHTA, CDR2 FQGTGA. The DNA for the CDR3 is TGTGCCAGCAGCTTAGTCGACACCGGGGAGCTGTTTTTT. Translation: CASSLVDTGELFF.

The V and J genes are TRBV2 and TRBJ2-5; 7 bases fit TRBD1. Germline V CDR1 and CDR2: SNHLY, FYNNEI. Unmatched junction bases numbered 8, after V lost 6 bases and J lost 4 bases. This CDR3 region has 14 residues. The CDR3 reads CASRGGQDGETQYF. The CDR3 DNA reads TGTGCCAGCAGAGGGGGCCAAGACGGAGAGACCCAGTACTTC.

The chain combines TRBV5-1 with TRBJ2-3; D unresolved. V was trimmed by 0 bases and J by 6 bases, leaving 20 bases between them. The germline V gene has CDR1 SGHRS and CDR2 YFSETQ. The CDR3 runs to 17 residues. The CDR3, as DNA: TGCGCCAGCAGCTTGGATGAGGTCGGGCCCATGGACGATACGCAGTATTTT. This encodes CASSLDEVGPMDDTQYF.

This chain links TRBV5-6 with TRBJ1-1; no definite D call. This CDR3 has 12 residues. Germline CDR1 is SGHDT and CDR2 is YYEEEE. Deletions cut 7 bases from V and 1 base from J, with 8 bases between. The DNA of the CDR3 is TGTGCCAGCCGCCTCGGGAACACTGAAGCTTTCTTT. Residues: CASRLGNTEAFF. The entire variable domain, with the rest obtained from reference TRBV5-6 and TRBJ1-1, is as follows: DAGVTQSPTHLIKTRGQQVTLRCSPKSGHDTVSWYQQALGQGPQFIFQYYEEEERQRGNFPDRFSGHQFPNYSSELNVNALLLGDSALYLCASRLGNTEAFFGQGTRLTVV.

This clone has only one observation. The rearrangement uses TRBV29-1 and TRBJ2-7; a weak D match, TRBD1 (6 bases). CDR1 is SQVTM, CDR2 ANQGSEA, per germline. The germline V and J ends were trimmed by 7 bases and 7 bases, with 26 bases remaining between them. The CDR3 covers 15 residues. This chain's CDR3 is CSACSPQGSQVEQYF. CDR3 nucleotides: TGCAGCGCTTGTTCTCCTCAGGGGAGTCAGGTTGAGCAGTACTTC.

Remarks on this clone: The sample has other DNA sequences that encode this CDR3 too. V and J are TRBV11-2 and TRBJ2-7; tentatively, D is TRBD1 (7 bases). Germline CDR1 is SGHAT and CDR2 is FQNNGV. The CDR3 covers 14 residues. Trimming shortened V by 1 base and J by 3 bases, and 10 bases separated the two germline ends. The CDR3 coding sequence is TGTGCCAGCAGCTTAGGGCAGGGGGGCTACGAGCAGTACTTC. It specifies CASSLGQGGYEQYF.

This chain joins TRBV5-5 and TRBJ2-1; D call uncertain. Germline-derived CDR1 and CDR2 are SGHKS and YYEKEE (reference sequence). The CDR3 is 13 amino acids. V was clipped by 1 base and J by 3 bases, with 5 bases between them. DNA of the CDR3: TGTGCCAGCAGCTTGACAGTCTACAATGAGCAGTTCTTC. It yields the protein CASSLTVYNEQFF.

The gene calls are TRBV19 and TRBJ1-3; a weak D match, TRBD1 (5 bases). V gave up 1 base and J gave up 0 bases, with 22 bases separating them. From germline, CDR1 is LNHDA and CDR2 SQIVND (reference sequence). The CDR3 length is 20 residues. The DNA for the CDR3 is TGTGCCAGTAGTATAGCGCCCGACGGATGGGGACCCTACTCTGGAAACACCATATATTTT. Translation gives CASSIAPDGWGPYSGNTIYF.

The rearrangement joins TRBV7-9 to TRBJ2-5; D gene unclear. V shed 1 base and J shed 4 bases, with 7 bases lying between them. The length of the CDR3 is 13 residues. Germline V lookup: CDR1 SEHNR, CDR2 FQNEAQ (reference sequence). DNA of the CDR3: TGTGCCAGCAGCTTAGTCCTTGGAGAGACCCAGTACTTC. Translation gives CASSLVLGETQYF.

The V and J genes are TRBV5-1 and TRBJ2-7; 14 bases are shared with TRBD2. CDR3 length: 19 amino acids. Germline V gene lookup returns CDR1 SGHRS and CDR2 YFSETQ. J lost 1 base, V lost 3 bases, and 12 bases had no gene match. Written as DNA, the CDR3 is TGCGCCAGCAGCTCCCAGGGACTAGCGGGAGACATAGTATCCTACGAGCAGTACTTC. Protein sequence: CASSSQGLAGDIVSYEQYF.

This rearrangement joins TRBV11-2 to TRBJ2-1, with 7 bases matching TRBD2. The CDR3 covers 17 residues. Looked up from germline, CDR1 is SGHAT and CDR2 is FQNNGV. Unmatched junction bases numbered 9, after V lost 4 bases and J lost 0 bases. CDR3 sequence reads: CASSSPRGSFSYNEQFF. CDR3 bases: TGTGCCAGCAGCTCACCCCGCGGGAGTTTCTCCTACAATGAGCAGTTCTTC.

The genes are TRBV11-2 and TRBJ2-1; 11 positions agree with TRBD2. The CDR3 has 16 amino acids. Germline V gene data show CDR1 as SGHAT and CDR2 as FQNNGV. V was pared by 4 bases and J by 5 bases, with 7 bases of the junction left unmatched. For the CDR3, the DNA is TGTGCCAGCAGCTCCAGACTAGCGGGACTAAACAATGAGCAGTTCTTC. This sequence encodes CASSSRLAGLNNEQFF.

The chain is built from TRBV29-1 and TRBJ2-5; 9 nucleotides agree with TRBD2. Germline CDR1 and CDR2: SQVTM and ANQGSEA. J gave up 0 bases and V 3 bases, and 8 bases lay outside the gene matches. The CDR3 length is 16 residues. The CDR3 bases are TGCAGCGTTGAGTTAGCGGGAGTTGTGGACCAAGAGACCCAGTACTTC. It yields the protein CSVELAGVVDQETQYF.

The genes are TRBV13 and TRBJ2-5; TRBD1 agrees at 7 bases. This CDR3 region has 18 residues. CDR1 is PRHDT, CDR2 FYEKMQ, per germline (reference sequence). Trimming at V came to 0 bases and at J to 0 bases, leaving 10 bases not matched to a gene. CDR3 DNA: TGTGCCAGCAGCTTAGGCCCGGCGAAGGGGGCTAACCAAGAGACCCAGTACTTC. Translated: CASSLGPAKGANQETQYF. Based on the CDR3 plus reference TRBV13 and TRBJ2-5, the full variable domain is AAGVIQSPRHLIKEKRETATLKCYPIPRHDTVYWYQQGPGQDPQFLISFYEKMQSDKGSIPDRFSAQQFSDYHSELNMSSLELGDSALYFCASSLGPAKGANQETQYFGPGTRLLVL.

In the case of this clone: Additional DNA sequences in this sample encode the identical CDR3. The chain links TRBV4-3 to TRBJ2-7, with 11 positions matching TRBD2. The CDR3 sequence is 14 residues long. Trimming took 1 base from V and 4 from J; bases not matched to a gene: 0. Per the germline V gene, CDR1 is LGHNA and CDR2 is YSLEER. CDR3 loop: CASSQGTSGYEQYF. Written as DNA, the CDR3 is TGCGCCAGCAGCCAAGGGACTAGCGGGTACGAGCAGTACTTC.

The V call is TRBV4-3, the J call TRBJ1-1; no clear D. Germline assignment: CDR1 LGHNA and CDR2 YSLEER. The CDR3 consists of 16 residues. V lost 0 bases, J lost 0 bases, and 11 bases lay in between. CDR3 in amino acids: CASSQEPVGLNTEAFF. In DNA, the CDR3 is TGCGCCAGCAGCCAAGAGCCGGTGGGCCTGAACACTGAAGCTTTCTTT.

Note on this clone: The sample contains more than one DNA sequence encoding this CDR3. This chain links TRBV4-3 with TRBJ2-2; 7 nucleotides agree with TRBD1. Trimming at V came to 1 base and at J to 2 bases, leaving 1 base not matched to a gene. Germline CDR1 is LGHNA and CDR2 is YSLEER. This CDR3 has 15 amino acids. CDR3 region: CASSQGTGNTGELFF. Here the CDR3 DNA reads TGCGCCAGCAGCCAAGGGACAGGCAACACCGGGGAGCTGTTTTTT.